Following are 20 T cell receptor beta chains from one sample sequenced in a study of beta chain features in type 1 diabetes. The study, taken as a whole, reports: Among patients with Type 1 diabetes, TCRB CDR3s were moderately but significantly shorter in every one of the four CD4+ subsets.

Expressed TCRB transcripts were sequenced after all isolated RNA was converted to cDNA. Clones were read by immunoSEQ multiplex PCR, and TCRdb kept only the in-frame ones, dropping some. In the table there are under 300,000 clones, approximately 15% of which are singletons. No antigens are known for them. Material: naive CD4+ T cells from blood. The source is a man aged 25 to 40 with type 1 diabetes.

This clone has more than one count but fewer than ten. The CDR3 is CSVAKREDTYEQYF. DNA for the CDR3: TGCAGCGTTGCTAAGCGGGAGGACACCTACGAGCAGTACTTC. The chain is built from TRBV29-1 and TRBJ2-7; 9 bases are shared with TRBD2. Trimming took 4 bases from V and 2 from J; bases not matched to a gene: 6. This CDR3 contains 14 residues. Germline V gene data show CDR1 as SQVTM and CDR2 as ANQGSEA.

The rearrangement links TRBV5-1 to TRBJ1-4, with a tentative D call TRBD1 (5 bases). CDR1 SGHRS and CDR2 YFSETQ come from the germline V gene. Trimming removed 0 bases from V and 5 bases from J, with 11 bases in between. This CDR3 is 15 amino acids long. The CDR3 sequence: CASSLGDSRNEKLFF. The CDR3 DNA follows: TGCGCCAGCAGCTTGGGTGACAGTCGGAATGAAAAACTGTTTTTT.

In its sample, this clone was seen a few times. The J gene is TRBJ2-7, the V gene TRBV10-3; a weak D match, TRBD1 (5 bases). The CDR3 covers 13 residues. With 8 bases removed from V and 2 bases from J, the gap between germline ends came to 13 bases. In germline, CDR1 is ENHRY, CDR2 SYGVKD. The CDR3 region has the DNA TGTGCCATCGCACCATCGACAGCCTACGAGCAGTACTTC. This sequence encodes CAIAPSTAYEQYF.

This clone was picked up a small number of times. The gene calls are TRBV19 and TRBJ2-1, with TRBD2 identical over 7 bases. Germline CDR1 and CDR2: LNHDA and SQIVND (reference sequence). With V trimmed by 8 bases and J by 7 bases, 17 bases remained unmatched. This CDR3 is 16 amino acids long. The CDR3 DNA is TGTGCCAGTTGCCCCCGGGGGGACCCGCGTTCTAATGAGCAGTTCTTC. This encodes CASCPRGDPRSNEQFF.

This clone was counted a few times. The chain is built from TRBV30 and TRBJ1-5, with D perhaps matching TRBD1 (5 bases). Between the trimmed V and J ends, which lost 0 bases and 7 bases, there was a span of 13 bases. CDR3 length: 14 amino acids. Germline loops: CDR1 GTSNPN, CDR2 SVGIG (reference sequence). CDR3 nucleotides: TGTGCCTGGAGTGTTGGAGGGGCAGGGCAGCCCCAGCATTTT. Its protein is CAWSVGGAGQPQHF.

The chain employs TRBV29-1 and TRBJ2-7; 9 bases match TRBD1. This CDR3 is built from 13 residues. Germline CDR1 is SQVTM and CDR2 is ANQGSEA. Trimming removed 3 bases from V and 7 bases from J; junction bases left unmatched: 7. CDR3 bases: TGCAGCGTTGAGAACAGGGGGCTGGGGGAGCAGTACTTC. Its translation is CSVENRGLGEQYF.

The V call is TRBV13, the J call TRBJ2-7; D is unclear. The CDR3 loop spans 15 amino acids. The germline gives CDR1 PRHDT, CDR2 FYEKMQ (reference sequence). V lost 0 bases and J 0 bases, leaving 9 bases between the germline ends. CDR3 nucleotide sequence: TGTGCCAGCAGCTTAGGTGGAAGGAGCTCCTACGAGCAGTACTTC. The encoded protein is CASSLGGRSSYEQYF.

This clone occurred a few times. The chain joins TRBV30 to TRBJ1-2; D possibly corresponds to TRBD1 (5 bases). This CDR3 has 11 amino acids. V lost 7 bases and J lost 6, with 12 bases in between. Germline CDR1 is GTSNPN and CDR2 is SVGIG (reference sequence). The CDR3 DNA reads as TGTGCCTCTACAGGACGGGATGGCTACACCTTC. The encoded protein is CASTGRDGYTF. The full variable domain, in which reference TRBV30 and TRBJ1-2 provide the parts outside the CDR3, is SQTIHQWPATLVQPVGSPLSLECTVEGTSNPNLYWYRQAAGRGLQLLFYSVGIGQISSEVPQNLSASRPQDRQFILSSKKLLLSDSGFYLCASTGRDGYTFGSGTRLTVV.

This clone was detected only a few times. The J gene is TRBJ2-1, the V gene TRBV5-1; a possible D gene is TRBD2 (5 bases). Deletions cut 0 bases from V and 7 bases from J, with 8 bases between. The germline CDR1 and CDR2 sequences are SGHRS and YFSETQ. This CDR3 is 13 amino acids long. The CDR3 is CASSLASLNEQFF. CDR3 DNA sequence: TGCGCCAGCAGCTTGGCTAGCTTAAATGAGCAGTTCTTC. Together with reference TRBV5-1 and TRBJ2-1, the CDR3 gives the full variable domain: KAGVTQTPRYLIKTRGQQVTLSCSPISGHRSVSWYQQTPGQGLQFLFEYFSETQRNKGNFPGRFSGRQFSNSRSEMNVSTLELGDSALYLCASSLASLNEQFFGPGTRLTVL.

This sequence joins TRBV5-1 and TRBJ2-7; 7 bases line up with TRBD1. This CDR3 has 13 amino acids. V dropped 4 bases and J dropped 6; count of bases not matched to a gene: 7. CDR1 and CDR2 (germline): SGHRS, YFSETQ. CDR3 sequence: CASSQGQEREQYF. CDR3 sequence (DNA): TGCGCCAGCAGCCAAGGACAGGAGCGCGAGCAGTACTTC. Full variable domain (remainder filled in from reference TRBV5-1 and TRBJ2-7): KAGVTQTPRYLIKTRGQQVTLSCSPISGHRSVSWYQQTPGQGLQFLFEYFSETQRNKGNFPGRFSGRQFSNSRSEMNVSTLELGDSALYLCASSQGQEREQYFGPGTRLTVT.

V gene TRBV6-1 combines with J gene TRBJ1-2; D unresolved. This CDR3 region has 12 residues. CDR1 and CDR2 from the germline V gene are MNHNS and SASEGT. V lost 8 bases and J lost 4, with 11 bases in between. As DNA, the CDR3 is TGTGCCAGCGTTGGAGGAGGCTATGGCTACACCTTC. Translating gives CASVGGGYGYTF.

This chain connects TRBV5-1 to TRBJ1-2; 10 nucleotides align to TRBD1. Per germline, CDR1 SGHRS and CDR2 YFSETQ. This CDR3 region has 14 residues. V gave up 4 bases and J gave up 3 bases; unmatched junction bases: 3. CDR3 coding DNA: TGCGCCAGCAGCACCGGGACAGGGGACTATGGCTACACCTTC. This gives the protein CASSTGTGDYGYTF.

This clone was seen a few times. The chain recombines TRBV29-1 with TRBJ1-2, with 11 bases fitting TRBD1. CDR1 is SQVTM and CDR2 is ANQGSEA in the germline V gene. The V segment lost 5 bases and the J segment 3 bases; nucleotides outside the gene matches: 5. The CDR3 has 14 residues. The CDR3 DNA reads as TGCAGCGTTACTACGGGACAGGGGGACTATGGCTACACCTTC. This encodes CSVTTGQGDYGYTF.

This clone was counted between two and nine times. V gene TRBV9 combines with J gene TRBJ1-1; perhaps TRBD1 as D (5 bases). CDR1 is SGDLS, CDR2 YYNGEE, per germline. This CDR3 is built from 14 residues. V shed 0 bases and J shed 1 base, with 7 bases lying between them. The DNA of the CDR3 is TGTGCCAGCAGCGTAGAACAGGCGAACACTGAAGCTTTCTTT. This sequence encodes CASSVEQANTEAFF.

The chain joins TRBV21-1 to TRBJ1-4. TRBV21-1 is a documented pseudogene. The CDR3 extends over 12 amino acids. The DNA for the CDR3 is TGTGCCAGCAGCAAAGCGCTAGTGGAACTGTTTTTT. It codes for CASSKALVELFF.

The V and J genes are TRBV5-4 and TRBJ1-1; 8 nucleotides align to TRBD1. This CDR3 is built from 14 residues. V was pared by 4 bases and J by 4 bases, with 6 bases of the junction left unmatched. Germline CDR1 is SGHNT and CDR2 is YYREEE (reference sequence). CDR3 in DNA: TGTGCCAGCAGCCAACGGACAGGGAGCACTGAAGCTTTCTTT. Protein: CASSQRTGSTEAFF.

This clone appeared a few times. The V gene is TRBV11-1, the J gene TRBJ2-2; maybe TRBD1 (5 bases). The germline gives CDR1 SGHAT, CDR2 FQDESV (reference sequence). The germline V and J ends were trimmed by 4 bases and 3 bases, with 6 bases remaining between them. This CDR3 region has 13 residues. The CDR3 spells CASSSGYTGELFF. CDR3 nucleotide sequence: TGTGCCAGCAGCTCAGGGTACACCGGGGAGCTGTTTTTT.

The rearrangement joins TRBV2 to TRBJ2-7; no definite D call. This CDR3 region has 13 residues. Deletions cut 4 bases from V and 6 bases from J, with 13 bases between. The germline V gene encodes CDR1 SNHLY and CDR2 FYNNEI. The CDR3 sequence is CASSGRPPGEQYF. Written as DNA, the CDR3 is TGTGCCAGCAGTGGACGGCCCCCAGGCGAGCAGTACTTC.

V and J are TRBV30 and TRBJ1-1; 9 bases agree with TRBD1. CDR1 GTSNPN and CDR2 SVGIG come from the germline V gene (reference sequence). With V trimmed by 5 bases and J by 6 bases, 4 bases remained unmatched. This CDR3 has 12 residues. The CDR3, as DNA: TGTGCCTGGGGGACAGGGACCCCTGAAGCTTTCTTT. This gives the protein CAWGTGTPEAFF.

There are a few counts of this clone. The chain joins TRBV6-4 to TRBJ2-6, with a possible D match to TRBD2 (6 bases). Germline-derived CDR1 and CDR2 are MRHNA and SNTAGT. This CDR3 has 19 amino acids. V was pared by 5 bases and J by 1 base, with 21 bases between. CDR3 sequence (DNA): TGTGCCAGCAGTACCCAAGTGGGGGGAGTTGGTTCTGGGGCCAACGTCCTGACTTTC. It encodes CASSTQVGGVGSGANVLTF.